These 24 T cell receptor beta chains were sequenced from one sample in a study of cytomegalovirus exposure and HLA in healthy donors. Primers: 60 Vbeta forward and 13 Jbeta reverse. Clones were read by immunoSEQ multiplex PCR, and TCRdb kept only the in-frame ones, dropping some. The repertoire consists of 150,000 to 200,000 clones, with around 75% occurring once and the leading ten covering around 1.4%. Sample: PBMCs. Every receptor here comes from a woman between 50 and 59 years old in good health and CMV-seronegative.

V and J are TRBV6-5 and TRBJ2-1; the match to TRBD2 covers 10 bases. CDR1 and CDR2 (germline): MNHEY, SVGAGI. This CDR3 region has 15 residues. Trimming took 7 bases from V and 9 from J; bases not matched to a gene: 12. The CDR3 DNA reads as TGTGCCAGCAACGAAAACACCAGGACTAGCGGTGAGCAGTTCTTC. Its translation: CASNENTRTSGEQFF.

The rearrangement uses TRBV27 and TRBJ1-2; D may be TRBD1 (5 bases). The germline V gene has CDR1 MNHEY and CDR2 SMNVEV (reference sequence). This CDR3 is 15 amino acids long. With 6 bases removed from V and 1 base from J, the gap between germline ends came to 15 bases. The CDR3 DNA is TGTGCCAGCAGGTACGGCGGGGCCTTTAACTATGGCTACACCTTC. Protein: CASRYGGAFNYGYTF.

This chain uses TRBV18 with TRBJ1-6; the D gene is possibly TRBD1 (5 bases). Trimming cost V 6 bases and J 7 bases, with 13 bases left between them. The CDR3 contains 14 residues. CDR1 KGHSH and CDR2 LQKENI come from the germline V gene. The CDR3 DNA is TGTGCCAGCTCGGGAGGGCAGGGCAATTCACCCCTCCACTTT. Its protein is CASSGGQGNSPLHF.

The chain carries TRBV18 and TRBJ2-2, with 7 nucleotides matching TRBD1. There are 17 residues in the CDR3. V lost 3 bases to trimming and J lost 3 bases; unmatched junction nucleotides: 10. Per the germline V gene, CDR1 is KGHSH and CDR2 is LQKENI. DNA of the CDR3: TGTGCCAGCTCACCGATTACTGGGACAGCACACACCGGGGAGCTGTTTTTT. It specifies CASSPITGTAHTGELFF.

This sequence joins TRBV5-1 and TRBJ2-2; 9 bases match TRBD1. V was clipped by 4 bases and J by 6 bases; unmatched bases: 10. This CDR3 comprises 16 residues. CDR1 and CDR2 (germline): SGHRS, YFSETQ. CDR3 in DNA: TGCGCCAGCAGCAGGGGACAGGGATCCGGGGCCGGGGAGCTGTTTTTT. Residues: CASSRGQGSGAGELFF.

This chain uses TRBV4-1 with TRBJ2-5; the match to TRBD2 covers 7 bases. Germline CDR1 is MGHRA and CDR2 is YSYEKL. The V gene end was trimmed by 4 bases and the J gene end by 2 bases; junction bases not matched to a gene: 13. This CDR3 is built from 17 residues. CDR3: CASSLRGSPGLQETQYF. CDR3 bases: TGCGCCAGCAGCCTTAGAGGATCACCGGGACTACAAGAGACCCAGTACTTC.

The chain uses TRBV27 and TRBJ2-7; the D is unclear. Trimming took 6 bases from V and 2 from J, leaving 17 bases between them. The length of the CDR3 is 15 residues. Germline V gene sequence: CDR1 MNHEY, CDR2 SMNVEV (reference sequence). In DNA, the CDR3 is TGTGCCAGCAGGCTGACTCTCCTTTCACCCTACGAGCAGTACTTC. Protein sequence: CASRLTLLSPYEQYF.

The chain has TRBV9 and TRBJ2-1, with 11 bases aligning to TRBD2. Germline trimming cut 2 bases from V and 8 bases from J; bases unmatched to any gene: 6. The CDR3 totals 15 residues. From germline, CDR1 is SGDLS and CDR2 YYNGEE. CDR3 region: CASSVSSGRSHEQFF. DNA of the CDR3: TGTGCCAGCAGCGTTTCTAGCGGGAGGAGTCATGAGCAGTTCTTC.

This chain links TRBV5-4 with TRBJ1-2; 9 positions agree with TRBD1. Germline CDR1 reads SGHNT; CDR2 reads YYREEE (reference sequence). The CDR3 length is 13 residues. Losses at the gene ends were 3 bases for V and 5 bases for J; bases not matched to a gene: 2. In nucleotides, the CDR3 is TGTGCCAGCAGCTCTGGACAGGGGTATGGCTACACCTTC. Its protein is CASSSGQGYGYTF.

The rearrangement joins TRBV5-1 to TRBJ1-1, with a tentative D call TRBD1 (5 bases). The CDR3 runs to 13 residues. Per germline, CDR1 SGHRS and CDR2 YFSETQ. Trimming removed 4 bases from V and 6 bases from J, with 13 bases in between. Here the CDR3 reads CASSGGKAAEAFF. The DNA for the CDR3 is TGCGCCAGCAGCGGGGGGAAGGCGGCTGAAGCTTTCTTT.

The CDR3, as DNA: TGTGCCAGCAGGCCGGGACTAGGTACCGGGGAGCTGTTTTTT. It is translated as CASRPGLGTGELFF. V usage is TRBV2 and J usage is TRBJ2-2; 8 nucleotides agree with TRBD2. The CDR3 contains 14 residues. Germline values: CDR1 SNHLY, CDR2 FYNNEI. Trimming took 6 bases from V and 5 from J; bases not matched to a gene: 5.

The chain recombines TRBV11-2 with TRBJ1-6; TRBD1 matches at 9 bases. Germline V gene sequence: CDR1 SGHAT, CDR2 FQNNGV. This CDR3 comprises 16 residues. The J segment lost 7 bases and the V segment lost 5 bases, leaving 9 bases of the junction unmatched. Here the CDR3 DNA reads TGTGCCAGCAGCGGTCTGGGGACAGGGCGAAATTCACCCCTCCACTTT. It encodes CASSGLGTGRNSPLHF.

The CDR3, as DNA: TGTGCCAGCAGCTTAGTAGGACAGACTTTAGGGGAGACCCAGTACTTC. It is translated as CASSLVGQTLGETQYF. V usage is TRBV7-3 and J usage is TRBJ2-5, with a possible D match to TRBD1 (6 bases). Germline lookup yields CDR1 SGHTA and CDR2 FQGTGA. The CDR3 is 16 amino acids. The ends were cut back, 2 bases at V and 5 bases at J, with 18 bases in the middle.

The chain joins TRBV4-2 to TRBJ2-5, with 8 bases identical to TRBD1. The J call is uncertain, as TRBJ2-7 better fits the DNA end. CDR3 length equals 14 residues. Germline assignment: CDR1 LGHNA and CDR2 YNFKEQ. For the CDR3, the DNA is TGTGCCAGCAGCCAAAACAGGGGGAGGTACGAGCAGTACTTC. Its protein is CASSQNRGRYEQYF.

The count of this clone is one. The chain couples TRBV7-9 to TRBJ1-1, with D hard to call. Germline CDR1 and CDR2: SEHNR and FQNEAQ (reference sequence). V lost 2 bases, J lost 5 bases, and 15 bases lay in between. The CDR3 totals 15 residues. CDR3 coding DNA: TGTGCCAGCAGCTTACCCTGGGCAGCTCAAACTGAAGCTTTCTTT. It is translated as CASSLPWAAQTEAFF.

CDR3 sequence: CASSVQGGNYGYTF. DNA for the CDR3: TGTGCCAGCAGCGTTCAAGGGGGCAACTATGGCTACACCTTC. This chain connects TRBV9 to TRBJ1-2, with 7 bases fitting TRBD1. This CDR3 is built from 14 residues. After removal of 2 bases from V and 2 bases from J, the junction contained 3 bases not matched to a gene. The germline CDR1 and CDR2 sequences are SGDLS and YYNGEE.

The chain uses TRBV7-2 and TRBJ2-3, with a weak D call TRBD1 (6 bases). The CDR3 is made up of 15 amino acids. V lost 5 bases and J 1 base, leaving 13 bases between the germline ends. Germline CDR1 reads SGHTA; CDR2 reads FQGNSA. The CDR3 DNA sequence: TGTGCCAGCAGCGTCTCGGGACACCGCACAGATACGCAGTATTTT. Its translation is CASSVSGHRTDTQYF.

CDR3 region: CASSTSGDQPQHF. As DNA, the CDR3 is TGTGCCAGCTCAACGAGCGGAGATCAGCCCCAGCATTTT. The J gene is TRBJ1-5, the V gene TRBV18; D unclear. Between the trimmed V and J ends, which lost 5 bases and 5 bases, there was a span of 10 bases. Germline V gene sequence: CDR1 KGHSH, CDR2 LQKENI. This CDR3 comprises 13 residues.

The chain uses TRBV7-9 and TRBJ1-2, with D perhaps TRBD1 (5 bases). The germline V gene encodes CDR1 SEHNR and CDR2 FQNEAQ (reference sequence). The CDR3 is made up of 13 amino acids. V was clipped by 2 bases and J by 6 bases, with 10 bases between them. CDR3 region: CASSLRQGNGYTF. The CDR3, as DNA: TGTGCCAGCAGCTTACGGCAGGGCAATGGCTACACCTTC.

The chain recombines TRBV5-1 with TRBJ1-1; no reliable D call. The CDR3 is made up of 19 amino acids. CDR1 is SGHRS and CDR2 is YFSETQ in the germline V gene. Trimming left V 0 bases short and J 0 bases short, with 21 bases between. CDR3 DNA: TGCGCCAGCAGCTTGGCCAAAAGTAACAGCTACCGAATGAACACTGAAGCTTTCTTT. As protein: CASSLAKSNSYRMNTEAFF.

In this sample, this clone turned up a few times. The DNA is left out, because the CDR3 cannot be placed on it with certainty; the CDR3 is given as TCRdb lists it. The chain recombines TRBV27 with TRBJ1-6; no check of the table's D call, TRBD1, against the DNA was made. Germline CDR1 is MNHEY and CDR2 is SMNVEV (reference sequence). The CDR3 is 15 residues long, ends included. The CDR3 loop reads CASSSSSRGNSPLHF.

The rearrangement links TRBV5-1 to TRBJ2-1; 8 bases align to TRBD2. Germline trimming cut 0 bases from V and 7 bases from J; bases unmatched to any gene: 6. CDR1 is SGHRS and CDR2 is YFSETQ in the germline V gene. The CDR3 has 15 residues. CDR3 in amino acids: CASSLAGLAGNEQFF. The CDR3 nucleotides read TGCGCCAGCAGCTTGGCCGGGCTAGCGGGTAATGAGCAGTTCTTC.

As DNA, the CDR3 is TGTGCCAGCAGCTTGGCCGGCAGCGGCGCCTACGAGCAGTACTTC. Translated, it gives CASSLAGSGAYEQYF. The V call is TRBV5-4, the J call TRBJ2-7; possible D gene TRBD2, 5 bases. The germline gives CDR1 SGHNT, CDR2 YYREEE (reference sequence). The CDR3 spans 15 residues. V lost 0 bases and J 2 bases, leaving 12 bases between the germline ends.

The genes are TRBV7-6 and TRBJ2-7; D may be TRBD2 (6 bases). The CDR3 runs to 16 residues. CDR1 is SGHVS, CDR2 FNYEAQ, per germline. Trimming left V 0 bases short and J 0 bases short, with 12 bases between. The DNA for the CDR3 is TGTGCCAGCAGCTTAGCGCGGGGCCGTAGCTCCTACGAGCAGTACTTC. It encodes CASSLARGRSSYEQYF.